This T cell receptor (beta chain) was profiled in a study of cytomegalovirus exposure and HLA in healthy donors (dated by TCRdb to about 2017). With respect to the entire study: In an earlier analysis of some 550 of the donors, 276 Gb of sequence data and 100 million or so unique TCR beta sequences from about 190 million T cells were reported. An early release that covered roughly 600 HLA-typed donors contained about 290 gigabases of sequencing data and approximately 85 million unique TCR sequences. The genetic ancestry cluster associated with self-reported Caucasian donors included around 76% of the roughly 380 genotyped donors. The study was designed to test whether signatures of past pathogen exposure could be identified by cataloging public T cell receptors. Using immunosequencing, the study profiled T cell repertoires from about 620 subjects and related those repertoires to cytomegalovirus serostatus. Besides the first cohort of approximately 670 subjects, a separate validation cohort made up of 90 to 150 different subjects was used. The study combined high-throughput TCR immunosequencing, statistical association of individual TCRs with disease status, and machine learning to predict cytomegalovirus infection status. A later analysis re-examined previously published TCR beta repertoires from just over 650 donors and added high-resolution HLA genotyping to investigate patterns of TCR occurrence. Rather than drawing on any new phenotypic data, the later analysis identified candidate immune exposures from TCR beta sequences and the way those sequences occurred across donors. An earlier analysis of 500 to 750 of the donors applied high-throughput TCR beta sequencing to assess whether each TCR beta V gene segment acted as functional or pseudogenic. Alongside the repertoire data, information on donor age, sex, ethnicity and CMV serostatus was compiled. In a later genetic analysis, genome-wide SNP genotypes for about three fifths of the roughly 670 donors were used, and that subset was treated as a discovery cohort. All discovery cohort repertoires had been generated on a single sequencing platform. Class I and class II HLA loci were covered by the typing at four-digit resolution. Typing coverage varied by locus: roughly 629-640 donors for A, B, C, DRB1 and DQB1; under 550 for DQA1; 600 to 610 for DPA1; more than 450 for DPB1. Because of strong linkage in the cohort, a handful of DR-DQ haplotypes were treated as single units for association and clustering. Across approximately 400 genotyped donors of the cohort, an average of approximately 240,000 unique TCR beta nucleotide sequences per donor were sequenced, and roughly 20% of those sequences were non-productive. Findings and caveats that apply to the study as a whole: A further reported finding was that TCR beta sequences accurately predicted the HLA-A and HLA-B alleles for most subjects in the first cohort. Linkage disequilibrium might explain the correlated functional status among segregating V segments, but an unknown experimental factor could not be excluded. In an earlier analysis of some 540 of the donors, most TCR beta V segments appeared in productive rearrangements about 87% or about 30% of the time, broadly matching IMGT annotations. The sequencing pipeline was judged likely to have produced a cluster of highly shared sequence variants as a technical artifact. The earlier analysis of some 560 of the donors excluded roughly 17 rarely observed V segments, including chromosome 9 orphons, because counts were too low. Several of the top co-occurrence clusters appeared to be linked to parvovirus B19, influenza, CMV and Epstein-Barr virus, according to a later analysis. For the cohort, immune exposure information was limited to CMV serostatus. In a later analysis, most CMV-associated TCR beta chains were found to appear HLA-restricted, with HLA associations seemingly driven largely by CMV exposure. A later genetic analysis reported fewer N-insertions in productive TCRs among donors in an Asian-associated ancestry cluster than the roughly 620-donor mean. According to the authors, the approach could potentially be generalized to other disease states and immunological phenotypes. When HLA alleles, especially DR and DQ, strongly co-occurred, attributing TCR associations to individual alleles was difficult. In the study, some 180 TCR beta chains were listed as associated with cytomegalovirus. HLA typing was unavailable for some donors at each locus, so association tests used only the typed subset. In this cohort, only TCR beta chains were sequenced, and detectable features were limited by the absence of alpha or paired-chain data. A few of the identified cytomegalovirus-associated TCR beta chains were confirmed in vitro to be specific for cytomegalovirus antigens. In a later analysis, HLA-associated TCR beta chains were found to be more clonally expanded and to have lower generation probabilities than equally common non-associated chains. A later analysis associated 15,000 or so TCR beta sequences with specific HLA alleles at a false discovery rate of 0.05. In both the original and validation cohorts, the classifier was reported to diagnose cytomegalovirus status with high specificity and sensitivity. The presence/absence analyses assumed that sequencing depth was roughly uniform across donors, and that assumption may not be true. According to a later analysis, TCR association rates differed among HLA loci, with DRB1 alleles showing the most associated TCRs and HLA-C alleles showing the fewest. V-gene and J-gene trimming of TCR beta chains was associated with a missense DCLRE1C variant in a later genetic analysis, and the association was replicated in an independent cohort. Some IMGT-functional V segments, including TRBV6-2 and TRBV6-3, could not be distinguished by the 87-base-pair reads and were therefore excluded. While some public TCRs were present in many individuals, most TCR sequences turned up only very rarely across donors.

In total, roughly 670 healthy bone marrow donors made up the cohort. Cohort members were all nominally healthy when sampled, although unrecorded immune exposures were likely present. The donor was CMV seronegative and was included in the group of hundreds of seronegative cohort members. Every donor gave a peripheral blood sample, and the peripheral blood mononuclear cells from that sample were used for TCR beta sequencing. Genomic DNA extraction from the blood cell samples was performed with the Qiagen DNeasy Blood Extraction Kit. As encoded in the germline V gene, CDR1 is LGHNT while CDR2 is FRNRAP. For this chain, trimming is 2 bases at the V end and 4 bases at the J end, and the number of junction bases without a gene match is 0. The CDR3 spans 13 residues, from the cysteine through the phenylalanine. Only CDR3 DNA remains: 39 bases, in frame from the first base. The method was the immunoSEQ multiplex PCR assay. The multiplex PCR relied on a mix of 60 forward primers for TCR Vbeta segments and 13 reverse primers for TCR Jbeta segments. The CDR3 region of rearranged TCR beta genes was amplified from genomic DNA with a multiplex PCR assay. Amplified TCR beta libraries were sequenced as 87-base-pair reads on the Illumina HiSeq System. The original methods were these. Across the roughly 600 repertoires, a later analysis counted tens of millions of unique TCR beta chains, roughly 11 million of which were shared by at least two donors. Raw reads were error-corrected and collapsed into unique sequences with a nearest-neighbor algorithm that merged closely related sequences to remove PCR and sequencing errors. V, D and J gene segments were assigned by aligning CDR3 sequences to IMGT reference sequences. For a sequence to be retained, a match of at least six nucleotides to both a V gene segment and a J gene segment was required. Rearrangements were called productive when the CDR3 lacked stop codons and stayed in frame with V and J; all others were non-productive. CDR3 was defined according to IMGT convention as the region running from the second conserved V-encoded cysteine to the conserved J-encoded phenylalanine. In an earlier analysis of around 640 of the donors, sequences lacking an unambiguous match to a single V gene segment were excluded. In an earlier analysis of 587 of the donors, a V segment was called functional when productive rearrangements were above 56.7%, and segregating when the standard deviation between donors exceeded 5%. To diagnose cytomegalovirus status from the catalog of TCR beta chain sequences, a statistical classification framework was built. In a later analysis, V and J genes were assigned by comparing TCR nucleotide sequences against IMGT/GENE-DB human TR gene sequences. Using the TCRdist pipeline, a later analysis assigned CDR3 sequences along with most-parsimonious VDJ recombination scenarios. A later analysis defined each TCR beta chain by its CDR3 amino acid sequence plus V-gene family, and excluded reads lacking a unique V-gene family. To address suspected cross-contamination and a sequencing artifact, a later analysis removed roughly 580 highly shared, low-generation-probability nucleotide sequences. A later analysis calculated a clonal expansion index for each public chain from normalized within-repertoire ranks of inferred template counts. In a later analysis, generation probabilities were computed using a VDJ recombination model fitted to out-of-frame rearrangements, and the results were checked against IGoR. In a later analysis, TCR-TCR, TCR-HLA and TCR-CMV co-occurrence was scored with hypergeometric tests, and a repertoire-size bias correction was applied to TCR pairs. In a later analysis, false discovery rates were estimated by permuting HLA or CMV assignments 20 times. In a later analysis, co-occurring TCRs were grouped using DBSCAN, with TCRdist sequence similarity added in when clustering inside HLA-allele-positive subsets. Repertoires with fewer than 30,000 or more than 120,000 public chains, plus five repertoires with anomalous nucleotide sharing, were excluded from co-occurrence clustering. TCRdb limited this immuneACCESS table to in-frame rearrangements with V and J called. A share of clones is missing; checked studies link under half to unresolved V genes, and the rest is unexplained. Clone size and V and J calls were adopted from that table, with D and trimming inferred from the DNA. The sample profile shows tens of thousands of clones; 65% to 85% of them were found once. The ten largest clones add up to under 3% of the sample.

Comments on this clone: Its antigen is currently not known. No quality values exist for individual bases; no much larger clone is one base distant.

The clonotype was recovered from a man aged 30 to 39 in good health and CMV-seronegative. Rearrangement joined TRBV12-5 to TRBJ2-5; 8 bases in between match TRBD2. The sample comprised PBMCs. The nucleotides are TGTGCTAGTGGTTTGCGGGGGGGAGAGACCCAGTACTTC. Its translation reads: CASGLRGGETQYF.